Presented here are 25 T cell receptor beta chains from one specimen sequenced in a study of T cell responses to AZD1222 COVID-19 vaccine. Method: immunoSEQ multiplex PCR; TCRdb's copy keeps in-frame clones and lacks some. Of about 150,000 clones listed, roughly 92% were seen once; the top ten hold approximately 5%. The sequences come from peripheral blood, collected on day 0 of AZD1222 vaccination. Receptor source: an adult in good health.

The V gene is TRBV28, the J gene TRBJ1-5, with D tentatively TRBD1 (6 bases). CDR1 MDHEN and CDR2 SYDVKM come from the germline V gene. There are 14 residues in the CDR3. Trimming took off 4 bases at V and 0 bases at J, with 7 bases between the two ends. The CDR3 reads CASSSGHSNQPQHF. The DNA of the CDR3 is TGTGCCAGCAGTTCGGGACATAGCAATCAGCCCCAGCATTTT.

CDR3 DNA sequence: TGTGCCAGCAGCTCATGGCCGGGACAGGAGTATGGCTACACCTTC. Protein product: CASSSWPGQEYGYTF. V is TRBV7-8 and J is TRBJ1-2, with 8 bases lining up with TRBD1. In germline, CDR1 is SGHVS, CDR2 FQNEAQ. The J segment lost 5 bases and the V segment lost 4 bases, leaving 9 bases of the junction unmatched. The CDR3 runs to 15 residues. Supplemented by reference TRBV7-8 and TRBJ1-2, the full variable domain reads GAGVSQSPRYKVAKRGQDVALRCDPISGHVSLFWYQQALGQGPEFLTYFQNEAQLDKSGLPSDRFFAERPEGSVSTLKIQRTQQEDSAVYLCASSSWPGQEYGYTFGSGTRLTVV.

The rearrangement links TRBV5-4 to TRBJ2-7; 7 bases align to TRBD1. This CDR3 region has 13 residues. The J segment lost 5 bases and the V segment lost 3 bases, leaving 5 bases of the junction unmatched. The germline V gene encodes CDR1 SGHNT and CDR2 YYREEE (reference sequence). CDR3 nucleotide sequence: TGTGCCAGCAGCTCTACAGGGGTTCACGAGCAGTACTTC. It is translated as CASSSTGVHEQYF.

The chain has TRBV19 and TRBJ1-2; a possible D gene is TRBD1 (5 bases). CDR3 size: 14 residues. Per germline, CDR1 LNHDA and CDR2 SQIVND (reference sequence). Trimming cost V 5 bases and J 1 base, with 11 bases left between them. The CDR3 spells CASSAGGFNYGYTF. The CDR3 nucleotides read TGTGCCAGTAGTGCCGGGGGGTTTAACTATGGCTACACCTTC.

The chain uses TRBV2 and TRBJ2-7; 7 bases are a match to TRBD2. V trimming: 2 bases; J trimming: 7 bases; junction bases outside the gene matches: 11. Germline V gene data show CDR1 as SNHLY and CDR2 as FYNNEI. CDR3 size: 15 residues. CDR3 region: CASSELWGREQEQYF. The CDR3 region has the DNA TGTGCCAGCAGTGAATTATGGGGGAGGGAGCAGGAGCAGTACTTC. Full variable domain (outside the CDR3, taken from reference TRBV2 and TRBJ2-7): EPEVTQTPSHQVTQMGQEVILRCVPISNHLYFYWYRQILGQKVEFLVSFYNNEISEKSEIFDDQFSVERPDGSNFTLKIRSTKLEDSAMYFCASSELWGREQEQYFGPGTRLTVT.

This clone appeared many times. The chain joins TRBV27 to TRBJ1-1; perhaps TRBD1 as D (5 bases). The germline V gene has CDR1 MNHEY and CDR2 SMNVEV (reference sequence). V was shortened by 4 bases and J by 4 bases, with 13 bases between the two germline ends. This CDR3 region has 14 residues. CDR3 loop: CASSSARDGTEAFF. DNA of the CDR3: TGTGCCAGCAGTTCAGCTCGGGACGGCACTGAAGCTTTCTTT.

The CDR3: CASSLGPARDTQYF. For the CDR3, the DNA is TGTGCCAGCAGCTTAGGTCCAGCGAGGGATACGCAGTATTTT. The V gene is TRBV11-2, the J gene TRBJ2-3, with D uncertain. Trimming shortened V by 1 base and J by 6 bases, and 11 bases separated the two germline ends. CDR1 is SGHAT and CDR2 is FQNNGV in the germline V gene. The CDR3 is 14 amino acids.

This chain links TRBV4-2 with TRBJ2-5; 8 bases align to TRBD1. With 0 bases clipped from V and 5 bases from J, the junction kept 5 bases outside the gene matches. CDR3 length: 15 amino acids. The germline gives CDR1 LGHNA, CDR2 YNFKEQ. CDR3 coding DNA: TGTGCCAGCAGCCAAGATGGACAGGGAACGGAGACCCAGTACTTC. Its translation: CASSQDGQGTETQYF.

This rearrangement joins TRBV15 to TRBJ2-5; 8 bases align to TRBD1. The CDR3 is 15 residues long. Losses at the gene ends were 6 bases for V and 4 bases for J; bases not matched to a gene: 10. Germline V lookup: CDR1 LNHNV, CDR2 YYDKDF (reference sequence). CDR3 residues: CATSPRADRGETQYF. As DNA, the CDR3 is TGTGCCACCAGTCCCCGGGCTGACAGGGGAGAGACCCAGTACTTC.

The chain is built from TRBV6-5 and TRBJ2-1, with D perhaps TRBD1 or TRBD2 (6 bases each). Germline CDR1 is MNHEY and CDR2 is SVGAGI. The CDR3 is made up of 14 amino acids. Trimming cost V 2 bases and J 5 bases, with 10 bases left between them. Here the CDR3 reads CASSYGGRDNEQFF. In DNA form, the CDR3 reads TGTGCCAGCAGTTACGGGGGGCGGGACAATGAGCAGTTCTTC.

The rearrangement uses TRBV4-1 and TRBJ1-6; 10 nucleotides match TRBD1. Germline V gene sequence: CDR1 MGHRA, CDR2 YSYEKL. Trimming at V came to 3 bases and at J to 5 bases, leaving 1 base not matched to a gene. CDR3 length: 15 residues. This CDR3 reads CASSQGTGDNSPLHF. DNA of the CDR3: TGCGCCAGCAGCCAGGGGACAGGGGATAATTCACCCCTCCACTTT.

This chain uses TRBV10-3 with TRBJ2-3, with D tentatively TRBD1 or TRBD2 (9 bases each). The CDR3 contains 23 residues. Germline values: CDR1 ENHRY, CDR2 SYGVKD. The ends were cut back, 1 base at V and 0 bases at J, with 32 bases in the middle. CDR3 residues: CAISELQGAPSGDPDTSTDTQYF. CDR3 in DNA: TGTGCCATCAGTGAGTTACAGGGGGCGCCTAGCGGGGACCCCGATACTAGCACAGATACGCAGTATTTT.

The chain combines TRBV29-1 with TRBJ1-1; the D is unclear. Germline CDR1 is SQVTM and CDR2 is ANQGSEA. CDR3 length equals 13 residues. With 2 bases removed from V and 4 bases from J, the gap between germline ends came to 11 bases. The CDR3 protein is CSVEYNLGTEAFF. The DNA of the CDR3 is TGCAGCGTTGAATACAATCTGGGCACTGAAGCTTTCTTT. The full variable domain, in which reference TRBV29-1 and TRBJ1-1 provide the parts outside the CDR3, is SAVISQKPSRDICQRGTSLTIQCQVDSQVTMMFWYRQQPGQSLTLIATANQGSEATYESGFVIDKFPISRPNLTFSTLTVSNMSPEDSSIYLCSVEYNLGTEAFFGQGTRLTVV.

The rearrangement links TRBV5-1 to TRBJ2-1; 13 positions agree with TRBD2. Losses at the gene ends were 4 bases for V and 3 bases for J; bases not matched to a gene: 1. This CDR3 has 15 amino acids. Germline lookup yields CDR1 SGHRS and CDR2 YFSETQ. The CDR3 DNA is TGCGCCAGCAGCCGGACTAGCGGGAGCTACAATGAGCAGTTCTTC. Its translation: CASSRTSGSYNEQFF.

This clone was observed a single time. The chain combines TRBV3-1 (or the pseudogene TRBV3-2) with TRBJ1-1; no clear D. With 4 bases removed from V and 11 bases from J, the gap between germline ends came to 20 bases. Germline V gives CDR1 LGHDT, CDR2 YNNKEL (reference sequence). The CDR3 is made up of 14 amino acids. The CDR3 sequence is CASSPREARRWAFF. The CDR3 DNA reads TGTGCCAGCAGCCCCCGGGAGGCCCGGAGGTGGGCTTTCTTT.

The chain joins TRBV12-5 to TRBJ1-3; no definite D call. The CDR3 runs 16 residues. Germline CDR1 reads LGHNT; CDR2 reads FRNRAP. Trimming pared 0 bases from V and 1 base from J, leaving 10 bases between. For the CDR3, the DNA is TGTGCTAGTGGTTTGGTACAAGGCAATTCTGGAAACACCATATATTTT. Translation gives CASGLVQGNSGNTIYF. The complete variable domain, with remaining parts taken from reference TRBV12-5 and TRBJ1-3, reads DARVTQTPRHKVTEMGQEVTMRCQPILGHNTVFWYRQTMMQGLELLAYFRNRAPLDDSGMPKDRFSAEMPDATLATLKIQPSEPRDSAVYFCASGLVQGNSGNTIYFGEGSWLTVV.

CDR3 in amino acids: CASSLARDYGYTF. The CDR3 DNA reads TGTGCCAGCAGTTTAGCGCGAGACTATGGCTACACCTTC. The V call is TRBV12-3 or TRBV12-4, the J call TRBJ1-2; D is uncertain. V lost 0 bases and J 3 bases, leaving 5 bases between the germline ends. This CDR3 spans 13 amino acids.

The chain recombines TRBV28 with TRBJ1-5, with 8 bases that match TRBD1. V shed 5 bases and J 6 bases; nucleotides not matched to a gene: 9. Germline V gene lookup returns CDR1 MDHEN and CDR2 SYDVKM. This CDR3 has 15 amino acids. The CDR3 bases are TGTGCCAGCAGTCAGGACAGGGCGTCGGGTCAGCCCCAGCATTTT. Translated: CASSQDRASGQPQHF.

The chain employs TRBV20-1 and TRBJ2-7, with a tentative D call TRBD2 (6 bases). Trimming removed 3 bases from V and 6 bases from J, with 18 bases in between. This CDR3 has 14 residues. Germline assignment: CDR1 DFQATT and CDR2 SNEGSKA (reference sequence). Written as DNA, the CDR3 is TGCAGTGCTAGTTTTACCGGGAGAAAGGGCGAGCAGTACTTC. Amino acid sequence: CSASFTGRKGEQYF.

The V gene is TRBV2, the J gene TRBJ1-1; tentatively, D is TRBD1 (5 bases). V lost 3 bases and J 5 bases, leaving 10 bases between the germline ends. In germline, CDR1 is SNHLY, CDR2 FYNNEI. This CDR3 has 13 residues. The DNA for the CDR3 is TGTGCCAGCAGTGATCCAGGGAAAACTGAAGCTTTCTTT. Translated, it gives CASSDPGKTEAFF.

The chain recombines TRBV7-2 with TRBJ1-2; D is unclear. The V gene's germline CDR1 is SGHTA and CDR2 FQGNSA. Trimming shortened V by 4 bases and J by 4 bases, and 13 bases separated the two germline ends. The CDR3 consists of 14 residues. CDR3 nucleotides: TGTGCCAGCAGCTACGGACCGGGCCTCTATGGCTACACCTTC. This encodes CASSYGPGLYGYTF. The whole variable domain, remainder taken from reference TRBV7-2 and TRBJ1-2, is GAGVSQSPSNKVTEKGKDVELRCDPISGHTALYWYRQSLGQGLEFLIYFQGNSAPDKSGLPSDRFSAERTGGSVSTLTIQRTQQEDSAVYLCASSYGPGLYGYTFGSGTRLTVV.

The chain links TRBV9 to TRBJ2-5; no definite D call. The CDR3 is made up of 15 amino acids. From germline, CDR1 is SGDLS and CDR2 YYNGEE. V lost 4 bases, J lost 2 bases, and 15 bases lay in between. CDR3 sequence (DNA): TGTGCCAGCAGCCCAGACTCGGATCCGCAAGAGACCCAGTACTTC. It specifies CASSPDSDPQETQYF.

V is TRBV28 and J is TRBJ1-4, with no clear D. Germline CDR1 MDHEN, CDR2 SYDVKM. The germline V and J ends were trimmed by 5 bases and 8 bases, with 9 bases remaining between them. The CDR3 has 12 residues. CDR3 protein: CASSTNEEKLFF. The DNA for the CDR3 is TGTGCCAGCAGTACCAACGAGGAAAAACTGTTTTTT.

The CDR3 DNA sequence: TGTGCCAGCAGTTCCCCGCAGGGGGAACGGGGAGATACGCAGTATTTT. Its translation is CASSSPQGERGDTQYF. The genes are TRBV28 and TRBJ2-3; 7 nucleotides agree with TRBD1. The germline gives CDR1 MDHEN, CDR2 SYDVKM. With V trimmed by 4 bases and J by 5 bases, 12 bases remained unmatched. This CDR3 has 16 residues.

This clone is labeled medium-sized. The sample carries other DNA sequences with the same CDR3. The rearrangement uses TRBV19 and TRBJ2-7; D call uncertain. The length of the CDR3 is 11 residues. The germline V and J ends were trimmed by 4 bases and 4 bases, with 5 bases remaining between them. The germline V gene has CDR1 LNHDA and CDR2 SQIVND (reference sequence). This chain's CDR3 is CASSSRYEQYF. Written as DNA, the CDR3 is TGTGCCAGTAGTAGCCGTTACGAGCAGTACTTC. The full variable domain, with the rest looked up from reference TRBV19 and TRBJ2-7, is DGGITQSPKYLFRKEGQNVTLSCEQNLNHDAMYWYRQDPGQGLRLIYYSQIVNDFQKGDIAEGYSVSREKKESFPLTVTSAQKNPTAFYLCASSSRYEQYFGPGTRLTVT.